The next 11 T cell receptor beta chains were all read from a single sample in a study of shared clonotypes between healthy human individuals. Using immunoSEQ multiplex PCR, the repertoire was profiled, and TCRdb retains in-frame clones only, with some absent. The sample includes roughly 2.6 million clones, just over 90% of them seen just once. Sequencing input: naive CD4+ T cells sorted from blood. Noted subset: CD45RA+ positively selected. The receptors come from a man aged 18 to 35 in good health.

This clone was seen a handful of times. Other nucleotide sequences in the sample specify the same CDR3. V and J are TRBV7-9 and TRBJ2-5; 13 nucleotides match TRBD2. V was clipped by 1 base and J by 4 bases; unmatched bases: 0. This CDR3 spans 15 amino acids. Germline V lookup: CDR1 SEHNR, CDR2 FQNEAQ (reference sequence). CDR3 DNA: TGTGCCAGCAGCTTAGGACTAGCGGGAGGAGAGACCCAGTACTTC. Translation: CASSLGLAGGETQYF.

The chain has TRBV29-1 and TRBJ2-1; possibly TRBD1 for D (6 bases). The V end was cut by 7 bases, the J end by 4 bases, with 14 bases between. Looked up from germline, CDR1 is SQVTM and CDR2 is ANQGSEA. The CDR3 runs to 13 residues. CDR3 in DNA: TGCAGCGCGCACCGGGACACTTACAATGAGCAGTTCTTC. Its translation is CSAHRDTYNEQFF.

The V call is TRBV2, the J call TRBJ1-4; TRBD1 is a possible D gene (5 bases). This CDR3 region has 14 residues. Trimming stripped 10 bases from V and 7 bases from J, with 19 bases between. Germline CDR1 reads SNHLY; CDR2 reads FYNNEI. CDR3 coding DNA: TGTGCCATCCTCCCCCAGGTTGGGGGTGAAAAACTGTTTTTT. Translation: CAILPQVGGEKLFF. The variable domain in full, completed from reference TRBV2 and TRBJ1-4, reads EPEVTQTPSHQVTQMGQEVILRCVPISNHLYFYWYRQILGQKVEFLVSFYNNEISEKSEIFDDQFSVERPDGSNFTLKIRSTKLEDSAMYFCAILPQVGGEKLFFGSGTQLSVL.

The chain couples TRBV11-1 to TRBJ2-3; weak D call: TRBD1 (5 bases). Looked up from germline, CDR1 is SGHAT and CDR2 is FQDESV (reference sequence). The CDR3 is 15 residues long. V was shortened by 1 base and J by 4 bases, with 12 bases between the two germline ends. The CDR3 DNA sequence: TGTGCCAGCAGCTTAGTGGTGGGGCCCGCAGATACGCAGTATTTT. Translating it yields CASSLVVGPADTQYF.

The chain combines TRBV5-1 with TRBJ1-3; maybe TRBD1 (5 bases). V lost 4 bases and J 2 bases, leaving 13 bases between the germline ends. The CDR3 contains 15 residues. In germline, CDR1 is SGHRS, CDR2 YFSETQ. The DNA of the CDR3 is TGCGCCAGCAGCCCCGGACCAGGGACTGGAAACACCATATATTTT. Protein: CASSPGPGTGNTIYF.

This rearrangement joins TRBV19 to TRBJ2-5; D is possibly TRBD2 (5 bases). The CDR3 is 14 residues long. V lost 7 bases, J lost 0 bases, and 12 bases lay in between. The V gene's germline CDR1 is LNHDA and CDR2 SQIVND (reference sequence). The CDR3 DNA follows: TGTGCCAGTAAAAGGACTCACGACCAAGAGACCCAGTACTTC. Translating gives CASKRTHDQETQYF.

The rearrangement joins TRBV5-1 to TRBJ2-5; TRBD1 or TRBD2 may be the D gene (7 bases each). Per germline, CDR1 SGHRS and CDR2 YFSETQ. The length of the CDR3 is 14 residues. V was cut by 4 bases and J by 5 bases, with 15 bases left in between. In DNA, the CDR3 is TGCGCCAGCAGCCAGGACAGGCGGGAGGAGACCCAGTACTTC. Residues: CASSQDRREETQYF.

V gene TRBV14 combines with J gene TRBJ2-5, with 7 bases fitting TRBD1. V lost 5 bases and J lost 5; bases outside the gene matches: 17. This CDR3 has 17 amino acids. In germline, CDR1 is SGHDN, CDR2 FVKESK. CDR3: CASSKGNRGIAWETQYF. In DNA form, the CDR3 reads TGTGCCAGCAGCAAGGGGAACAGGGGAATTGCTTGGGAGACCCAGTACTTC.

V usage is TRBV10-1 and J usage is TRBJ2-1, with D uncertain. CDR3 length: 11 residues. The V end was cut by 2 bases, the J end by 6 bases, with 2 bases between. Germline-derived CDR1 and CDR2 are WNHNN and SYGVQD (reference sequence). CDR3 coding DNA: TGCGCCAGCAGTGAGCCCAATGAGCAGTTCTTC. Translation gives CASSEPNEQFF.

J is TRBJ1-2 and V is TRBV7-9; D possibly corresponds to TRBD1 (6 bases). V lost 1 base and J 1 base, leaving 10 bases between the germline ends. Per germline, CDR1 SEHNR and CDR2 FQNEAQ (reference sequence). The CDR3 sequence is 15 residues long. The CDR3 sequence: CASSLEGGYNYGYTF. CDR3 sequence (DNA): TGTGCCAGCAGCTTAGAGGGGGGCTATAACTATGGCTACACCTTC.

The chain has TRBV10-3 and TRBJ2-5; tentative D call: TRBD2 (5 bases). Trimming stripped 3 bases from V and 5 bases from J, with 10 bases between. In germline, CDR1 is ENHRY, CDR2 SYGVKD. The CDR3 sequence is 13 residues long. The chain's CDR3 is CAISDGLRETQYF. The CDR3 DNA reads TGTGCCATCAGTGACGGACTTAGGGAGACCCAGTACTTC.